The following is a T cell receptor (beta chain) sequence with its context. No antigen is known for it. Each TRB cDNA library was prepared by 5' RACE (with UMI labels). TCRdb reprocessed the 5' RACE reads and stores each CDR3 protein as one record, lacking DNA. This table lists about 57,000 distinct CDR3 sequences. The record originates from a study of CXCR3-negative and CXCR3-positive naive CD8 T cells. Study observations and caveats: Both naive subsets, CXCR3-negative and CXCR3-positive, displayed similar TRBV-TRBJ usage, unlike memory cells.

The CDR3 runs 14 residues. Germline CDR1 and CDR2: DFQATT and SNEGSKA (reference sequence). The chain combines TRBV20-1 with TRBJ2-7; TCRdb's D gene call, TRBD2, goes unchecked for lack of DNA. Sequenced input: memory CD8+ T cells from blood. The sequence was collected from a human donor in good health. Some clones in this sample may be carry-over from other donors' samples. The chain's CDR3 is CSGTGTSATYEQYF.